These 31 T cell receptor beta chains were sequenced from one sample in a study of cytomegalovirus exposure and HLA in healthy donors. The PCR used 60 Vbeta and 13 Jbeta primers. The data were produced by immunoSEQ multiplex PCR, yet TCRdb's version contains in-frame clones alone and is incomplete. The sample consists of around 90,000 clones, approximately 69% of them appearing once. Specimen: PBMCs. The receptors stem from a woman aged 45-65 years in good health and CMV-seropositive.

This clone is a singleton in its sample. The V and J genes are TRBV10-3 and TRBJ2-3, with 9 bases aligning to TRBD2. In germline, CDR1 is ENHRY, CDR2 SYGVKD. CDR3 length: 15 residues. Trimming cost V 2 bases and J 6 bases; bases outside gene matches: 6. This chain's CDR3 is CAISEKRGDADTQYF. The CDR3 nucleotides are TGTGCCATCAGTGAGAAGCGGGGGGATGCGGATACGCAGTATTTT.

The rearrangement joins TRBV5-1 to TRBJ2-5, with 9 bases lining up with TRBD2. Germline values: CDR1 SGHRS, CDR2 YFSETQ. The CDR3 sequence is 15 residues long. The junction had 4 bases not matched to a gene; V was cut back by 2 bases and J by 2 bases. The CDR3 nucleotides read TGCGCCAGCAGCTTTGGCGGGGGGGGACAAGAGACCCAGTACTTC. Translated, it gives CASSFGGGGQETQYF. Drawing the rest from reference TRBV5-1 and TRBJ2-5, the complete variable domain is KAGVTQTPRYLIKTRGQQVTLSCSPISGHRSVSWYQQTPGQGLQFLFEYFSETQRNKGNFPGRFSGRQFSNSRSEMNVSTLELGDSALYLCASSFGGGGQETQYFGPGTRLLVL.

Only a few counts were recorded for this clone. The chain recombines TRBV4-1 with TRBJ2-6, with TRBD1 matching over 8 bases. Losses at the gene ends were 0 bases for V and 0 bases for J; bases not matched to a gene: 7. The CDR3 consists of 19 residues. Germline assignment: CDR1 MGHRA and CDR2 YSYEKL. CDR3 region: CASSQDLAGGYSGANVLTF. The DNA for the CDR3 is TGCGCCAGCAGCCAAGATCTAGCAGGGGGCTACTCTGGGGCCAACGTCCTGACTTTC.

The chain employs TRBV29-1 and TRBJ1-2, with 9 bases aligning to TRBD1. The CDR3 spans 13 residues. CDR1 and CDR2 from the germline V gene are SQVTM and ANQGSEA. V was clipped by 6 bases and J by 7 bases; unmatched bases: 9. The CDR3 sequence is CSVAGTGTGGYTF. The CDR3 DNA sequence: TGCAGCGTGGCCGGGACAGGGACAGGTGGCTACACCTTC.

J is TRBJ2-7 and V is TRBV28; 7 bases line up with TRBD1. The CDR3 totals 16 residues. The V segment lost 2 bases and the J segment 2 bases; nucleotides outside the gene matches: 9. Germline V gene lookup returns CDR1 MDHEN and CDR2 SYDVKM. CDR3 nucleotides: TGTGCCAGCAGTTTACCCGGGACAGCGAGGGCCTACGAGCAGTACTTC. Translated: CASSLPGTARAYEQYF.

The V call is TRBV7-2, the J call TRBJ2-3; 11 bases agree with TRBD2. Trimming at V came to 1 base and at J to 6 bases, leaving 3 bases not matched to a gene. Germline values: CDR1 SGHTA, CDR2 FQGNSA. This CDR3 region has 15 residues. For the CDR3, the DNA is TGTGCCAGCAGCTTAGTGATAGCGGGGGGGGATACGCAGTATTTT. It codes for CASSLVIAGGDTQYF.

This chain connects TRBV2 to TRBJ2-1, with D perhaps matching TRBD2 (5 bases). V lost 3 bases and J 5 bases, leaving 11 bases between the germline ends. The CDR3 is made up of 14 amino acids. From germline, CDR1 is SNHLY and CDR2 FYNNEI. The CDR3 is CASSESEGNNEQFF. CDR3 DNA sequence: TGTGCCAGCAGTGAGAGTGAGGGAAACAATGAGCAGTTCTTC. The full variable domain, its missing parts supplied by reference TRBV2 and TRBJ2-1, is EPEVTQTPSHQVTQMGQEVILRCVPISNHLYFYWYRQILGQKVEFLVSFYNNEISEKSEIFDDQFSVERPDGSNFTLKIRSTKLEDSAMYFCASSESEGNNEQFFGPGTRLTVL.

This clone was picked up one time. CDR3 sequence (DNA): TGTGCCAGCAGCCAAGCGGCTAGCCGGGGAGATACGCAGTATTTT. Amino acid sequence: CASSQAASRGDTQYF. The chain is built from TRBV4-2 and TRBJ2-3, with a tentative D call TRBD2 (5 bases). The CDR3 extends over 15 amino acids. V lost 1 base to trimming and J lost 5 bases, with 13 bases between them. CDR1 LGHNA and CDR2 YNFKEQ come from the germline V gene.

The gene calls are TRBV7-9 and TRBJ1-1; a weak D match, TRBD1 (6 bases). CDR1 and CDR2 from the germline V gene are SEHNR and FQNEAQ (reference sequence). The CDR3 has 14 residues. The V end was cut by 2 bases, the J end by 1 base, with 8 bases between. The CDR3 nucleotides are TGTGCCAGCAGCTTACAGGGGAAGAACACTGAAGCTTTCTTT. It yields the protein CASSLQGKNTEAFF.

This clone has only a few counts. The genes are TRBV13 and TRBJ1-1; a weak D match, TRBD1 (5 bases). Germline values: CDR1 PRHDT, CDR2 FYEKMQ (reference sequence). CDR3 size: 14 residues. V lost 5 bases and J 10 bases, leaving 20 bases between the germline ends. The CDR3 DNA follows: TGTGCCAGCAGCCTAAAGGCCACAGGCCCCGGAGCTTTCTTT. This codes for CASSLKATGPGAFF.

DNA of the CDR3: TGCAGCGCTGTCCGACAGTCTGGAAACACCATATATTTT. Amino acid sequence: CSAVRQSGNTIYF. This chain connects TRBV29-1 to TRBJ1-3; perhaps TRBD1 as D (5 bases). V was cut by 7 bases and J by 1 base, with 11 bases left in between. CDR1 is SQVTM, CDR2 ANQGSEA, per germline. The CDR3 has 13 amino acids.

Here the CDR3 reads CASRKGQGVEQYF. As DNA, the CDR3 is TGTGCCAGTAGGAAGGGACAGGGGGTCGAGCAGTACTTC. The chain recombines TRBV19 with TRBJ2-7, with 11 nucleotides matching TRBD1. CDR1 is LNHDA and CDR2 is SQIVND in the germline V gene (reference sequence). The CDR3 consists of 13 residues. J lost 6 bases, V lost 6 bases, and 4 bases had no gene match.

The chain joins TRBV7-7 to TRBJ2-3, with 8 bases aligning to TRBD2. With 6 bases clipped from V and 6 bases from J, the junction kept 8 bases outside the gene matches. CDR3 length equals 14 residues. CDR1 is SSHAT and CDR2 is FNYEAQ in the germline V gene (reference sequence). Here the CDR3 reads CASSRSGLGDTQYF. The CDR3 nucleotides read TGTGCCAGCAGTCGATCGGGACTAGGCGATACGCAGTATTTT.

This chain connects TRBV7-2 to TRBJ1-4; 7 bases agree with TRBD1. The trim removed 0 bases at V and 7 bases at J, leaving 5 bases unmatched. Looked up from germline, CDR1 is SGHTA and CDR2 is FQGNSA. This CDR3 has 15 amino acids. The CDR3 loop reads CASSLARTGSEKLFF. The CDR3 region has the DNA TGTGCCAGCAGCTTAGCCCGGACAGGCTCTGAAAAACTGTTTTTT.

The chain combines TRBV4-2 with TRBJ1-1; TRBD1 matches 8 bases. The CDR3 is 16 residues long. With 1 base clipped from V and 6 bases from J, the junction kept 10 bases outside the gene matches. Germline V gene lookup returns CDR1 LGHNA and CDR2 YNFKEQ. The CDR3 DNA reads as TGTGCCAGCAGCCAAGTCGGGGACAGGACTAGGGCTGAAGCTTTCTTT. Its protein is CASSQVGDRTRAEAFF.

The chain combines TRBV7-9 with TRBJ2-1, with D perhaps matching TRBD2 (5 bases). From germline, CDR1 is SEHNR and CDR2 FQNEAQ (reference sequence). The V and J ends lost 3 bases and 8 bases respectively, with 17 bases between them. CDR3 size: 15 residues. The CDR3 nucleotides are TGTGCCAGCAGCTTGCTTGGTCCGGGGTTCGATGAGCAGTTCTTC. Protein: CASSLLGPGFDEQFF.

This chain links TRBV4-2 with TRBJ2-7, with 7 bases lining up with TRBD1. Per germline, CDR1 LGHNA and CDR2 YNFKEQ. The CDR3 totals 17 residues. With 1 base clipped from V and 3 bases from J, the junction kept 12 bases outside the gene matches. This chain's CDR3 is CASSQADDREIVYEQYF. The CDR3, as DNA: TGTGCCAGCAGCCAAGCAGACGACAGGGAAATAGTCTACGAGCAGTACTTC.

The genes are TRBV11-2 and TRBJ1-2; TRBD1 matches at 8 bases. Germline CDR1 reads SGHAT; CDR2 reads FQNNGV. With V trimmed by 5 bases and J by 8 bases, 10 bases remained unmatched. The CDR3 is 14 amino acids. The DNA for the CDR3 is TGTGCCAGCAGCCCCTTACAGGGGGAAAAGGGCTACACCTTC. Translating it yields CASSPLQGEKGYTF.

The CDR3 sequence: CASSPSGLAGYYEQYF. CDR3 DNA: TGTGCCAGCAGCCCATCGGGACTAGCGGGGTACTACGAGCAGTACTTC. The chain links TRBV9 to TRBJ2-7; 13 bases agree with TRBD2. Per germline, CDR1 SGDLS and CDR2 YYNGEE. The CDR3 consists of 16 residues. The junction had 7 bases not matched to a gene; V was cut back by 4 bases and J by 3 bases.

The CDR3 DNA reads TGTGCCAGCAGTGTACACCGCGGGGGGCCAGAGACCCAGTACTTC. Protein sequence: CASSVHRGGPETQYF. The J gene is TRBJ2-5, the V gene TRBV2; the match to TRBD2 covers 8 bases. The trim removed 4 bases at V and 4 bases at J, leaving 8 bases unmatched. The CDR3 runs 15 residues. Germline V gene data show CDR1 as SNHLY and CDR2 as FYNNEI. Filled out from reference TRBV2 and TRBJ2-5, the complete variable domain reads EPEVTQTPSHQVTQMGQEVILRCVPISNHLYFYWYRQILGQKVEFLVSFYNNEISEKSEIFDDQFSVERPDGSNFTLKIRSTKLEDSAMYFCASSVHRGGPETQYFGPGTRLLVL.

The gene calls are TRBV5-1 and TRBJ2-7, with D unresolved. Per germline, CDR1 SGHRS and CDR2 YFSETQ. Trimming shortened V by 2 bases and J by 0 bases, and 6 bases separated the two germline ends. The CDR3 runs to 13 residues. The CDR3 spells CASSLESSYEQYF. For the CDR3, the DNA is TGCGCCAGCAGCTTAGAGAGCTCCTACGAGCAGTACTTC.

The chain employs TRBV6-1 and TRBJ2-1, with 8 bases aligning to TRBD2. This CDR3 has 15 residues. Germline loops: CDR1 MNHNS, CDR2 SASEGT. V lost 1 base, J lost 4 bases, and 3 bases stayed unmatched. The CDR3 is CASSEVGTSYNEQFF. In DNA, the CDR3 is TGTGCCAGCAGTGAAGTTGGGACTAGTTACAATGAGCAGTTCTTC.

This chain connects TRBV5-4 to TRBJ1-2; TRBD1 aligns across 8 bases. Germline CDR1 and CDR2: SGHNT and YYREEE (reference sequence). The CDR3 loop spans 14 amino acids. V was clipped by 3 bases and J by 0 bases; unmatched bases: 1. The CDR3 protein is CASSWTGTNYGYTF. Written as DNA, the CDR3 is TGTGCCAGCAGCTGGACAGGGACTAACTATGGCTACACCTTC.

This clone occurred a few times. The chain combines TRBV6-1 with TRBJ2-3; no definite D call. The V and J ends lost 3 bases and 0 bases respectively, with 10 bases between them. This CDR3 region has 15 residues. Germline V gene lookup returns CDR1 MNHNS and CDR2 SASEGT. This CDR3 reads CASSDLVTSTDTQYF. The CDR3, as DNA: TGTGCCAGCAGTGATTTGGTAACTAGCACAGATACGCAGTATTTT.

The rearrangement links TRBV11-2 to TRBJ2-3, with TRBD2 identical over 9 bases. J lost 3 bases, V lost 5 bases, and 6 bases had no gene match. The CDR3 contains 15 residues. Germline V CDR1 and CDR2: SGHAT, FQNNGV. CDR3 DNA: TGTGCCAGCAGCCCCCTAGCGGGGTTTACAGATACGCAGTATTTT. Translating gives CASSPLAGFTDTQYF.

This clone showed up just a few times. The chain is built from TRBV5-6 and TRBJ2-5; D gene uncertain. The germline V gene encodes CDR1 SGHDT and CDR2 YYEEEE. This CDR3 has 11 amino acids. V was clipped by 4 bases and J by 5 bases, with 6 bases between them. This CDR3 is CASSHRETQYF. The CDR3 DNA follows: TGTGCCAGCAGCCACCGGGAGACCCAGTACTTC. The complete variable domain, with remaining parts taken from reference TRBV5-6 and TRBJ2-5, reads DAGVTQSPTHLIKTRGQQVTLRCSPKSGHDTVSWYQQALGQGPQFIFQYYEEEERQRGNFPDRFSGHQFPNYSSELNVNALLLGDSALYLCASSHRETQYFGPGTRLLVL.

The chain recombines TRBV4-3 with TRBJ1-4; TRBD1 matches at 10 bases. CDR1 LGHNA and CDR2 YSLEER come from the germline V gene. The CDR3 is 14 residues long. V shed 5 bases and J 8 bases; nucleotides not matched to a gene: 5. The CDR3 DNA sequence: TGCGCCAGCAGCGAAGGACAGGGGGTGGAAAAACTGTTTTTT. Its protein is CASSEGQGVEKLFF.

This clone occurred a few times. The rearrangement links TRBV5-1 to TRBJ2-5, with D tentatively TRBD1 (6 bases). The CDR3 contains 16 residues. The germline CDR1 and CDR2 sequences are SGHRS and YFSETQ. V lost 0 bases, J lost 0 bases, and 12 bases lay in between. The CDR3 protein is CASSLAPGANQETQYF. CDR3 bases: TGCGCCAGCAGCTTGGCCCCAGGGGCCAACCAAGAGACCCAGTACTTC.

This clone was seen only once. The V and J genes are TRBV19 and TRBJ1-3; possibly TRBD1 for D (5 bases). CDR1 is LNHDA, CDR2 SQIVND, per germline (reference sequence). V was clipped by 8 bases and J by 7 bases, with 18 bases between them. The CDR3 has 14 amino acids. The CDR3 sequence is CASGSEAGLNTIYF. The CDR3 nucleotides are TGTGCCAGTGGAAGCGAGGCAGGGCTCAACACCATATATTTT.

This clone was counted ten times or more. The chain links TRBV5-1 to TRBJ1-1; 9 positions agree with TRBD1. Germline CDR1 SGHRS, CDR2 YFSETQ. The length of the CDR3 is 16 residues. With V trimmed by 0 bases and J by 5 bases, 8 bases remained unmatched. The CDR3 is CASSLGLGTGWTEAFF. CDR3 nucleotides: TGCGCCAGCAGCTTGGGGCTAGGGACAGGGTGGACTGAAGCTTTCTTT.

The chain uses TRBV6-1 and TRBJ1-5, with 7 bases identical to TRBD1. Per the germline V gene, CDR1 is MNHNS and CDR2 is SASEGT. The junction had 7 bases not matched to a gene; V was cut back by 8 bases and J by 0 bases. The CDR3 is made up of 15 amino acids. DNA for the CDR3: TGTGCCAGCGGGACAGTGGACGATAGCAATCAGCCCCAGCATTTT. It encodes CASGTVDDSNQPQHF.